The T cell receptor (beta chain) under discussion was sequenced for a study of cytomegalovirus exposure and HLA in healthy donors. General study findings and limits: Association of approximately 18,000 TCR beta sequences with HLA alleles was found at 0.05 false discovery rate in a later analysis.

Comments on this clone: Its antigen is still unknown.

PCR used 60 Vbeta primers and 13 Jbeta primers. This table comes from immunoSEQ multiplex PCR, and its TCRdb copy is limited to in-frame clones, with some not included. The data hold about 250,000 clones, with under 90% observed a single time. CDR1 SGHVS and CDR2 FQNEAQ come from the germline V gene. V was pared by 1 base and J by 0 bases, with 13 bases between. The CDR3 contains 17 residues. The source material was PBMCs. V gene TRBV7-8 combines with J gene TRBJ1-5; no clear D gene. This sequence was found in a girl aged 2-10 years in good health and CMV-seronegative. DNA for the CDR3: TGTGCCAGCAGCTTAGAGGCGGGTCGCTATAGCAATCAGCCCCAGCATTTT. This sequence encodes CASSLEAGRYSNQPQHF.